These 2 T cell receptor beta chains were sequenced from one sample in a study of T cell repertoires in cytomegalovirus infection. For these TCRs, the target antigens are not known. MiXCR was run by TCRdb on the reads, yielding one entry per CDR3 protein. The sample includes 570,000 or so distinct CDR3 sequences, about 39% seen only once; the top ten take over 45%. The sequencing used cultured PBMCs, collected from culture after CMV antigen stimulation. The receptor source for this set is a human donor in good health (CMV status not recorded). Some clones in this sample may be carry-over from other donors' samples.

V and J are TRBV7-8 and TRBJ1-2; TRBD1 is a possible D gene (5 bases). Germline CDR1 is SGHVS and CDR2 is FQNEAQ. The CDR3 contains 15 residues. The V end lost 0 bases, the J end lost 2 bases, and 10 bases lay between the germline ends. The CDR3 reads CASSLAGTENYGYTF. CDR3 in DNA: TGTGCCAGCAGCTTAGCTGGGACGGAGAACTATGGCTACACCTTC.

CDR3 in DNA: TGTGCCTGGAGGACAGGGACGAACAATGAGCAGTTCTTC. This gives the protein CAWRTGTNNEQFF. The chain carries TRBV30 and TRBJ2-1, with 7 bases identical to TRBD1. CDR1 and CDR2 from the germline V gene are GTSNPN and SVGIG (reference sequence). This CDR3 contains 13 residues. Trimming cost V 3 bases and J 5 bases; bases outside gene matches: 4.